This T cell receptor (beta chain) was retrieved from a study of radiotherapy plus CTLA-4 blockade in lung cancer. Some clones are missing from TCRdb's copy, which holds only in-frame ones; the method was immunoSEQ multiplex PCR. The sample lists approximately 110,000 clones, approximately 80% occurring once. This material consisted of peripheral blood, taken from a patient treated with radiotherapy plus ipilimumab. The receptor was derived from a human donor with non-small cell lung cancer that progressed on radiotherapy plus ipilimumab. Some clones in this sample may be carry-over from other donors' samples.

This CDR3 is CSGAGGSSYEQYF. CDR3 DNA sequence: TGCAGCGGCGCAGGGGGTAGCTCCTACGAGCAGTACTTC. The chain is built from TRBV29-1 and TRBJ2-7; 7 nucleotides match TRBD1. The V segment lost 7 bases and the J segment 0 bases; nucleotides outside the gene matches: 6. The CDR3 is 13 amino acids. Germline V lookup: CDR1 SQVTM, CDR2 ANQGSEA.